One TCR beta chain is described in this entry. Measured with immunoSEQ multiplex PCR; TCRdb has only the in-frame clones, and not every one. The sample holds hundreds of thousands of clones; about nine tenths are singletons and the top ten take 0.2% to 0.3%. This specimen comes from a study of blood T cell repertoires in COVID-19. Across the study: The samples span acute and convalescent COVID-19 from the United States, Italy and Spain. T cells, B-cell-depleted T cells, or PBMCs supplied cDNA or gDNA.

CDR3 length equals 12 residues. The V gene lost 3 bases and the J gene lost 8 bases, with 7 bases spanning the gap. Germline CDR1 is KGHDR and CDR2 is SFDVKD. The sample was peripheral blood. The rearrangement uses TRBV24-1 and TRBJ1-5; no reliable D call. This clonotype was obtained from a young woman with acute or convalescent COVID-19. The CDR3 DNA sequence: TGTGCCACCAGTGATCAGGCCGAGCCCCAGCATTTT. Translation: CATSDQAEPQHF.